This TCR beta chain comes out of a study of shared clonotypes between healthy human individuals. The wider study: Those who served as donors were a couple of women and three men between the ages of 18 and 49. A donor's plate count was three for CD4 naive and three for CD4 memory; CD8 naive had two and CD8 memory one.

Deep level was the assay's run setting. Every subset had its genomic DNA shared out evenly among several immunoSEQ plates. Sequencing used immunoSEQ multiplex PCR; TCRdb keeps in-frame clones, though not all of them. The profile shows roughly 110,000 clones, 65% to 75% of them singletons. Germline V gene lookup returns CDR1 SGDLS and CDR2 YYNGEE. Trimming shortened V by 2 bases and J by 1 base, and 6 bases separated the two germline ends. The CDR3 length is 14 residues. This TCR derives from a woman in her twenties or thirties in good health. This chain links TRBV9 with TRBJ2-2, with a tentative D call TRBD2 (5 bases). Material for sequencing was memory CD8+ T cells sorted from blood. Regarding subset: CD45RO+ cells pooled with CCR7-negative TemRA cells. This CDR3 reads CASSVGGNTGELFF. The CDR3 bases are TGTGCCAGCAGCGTTGGAGGGAACACCGGGGAGCTGTTTTTT.